Each of the 15 T cell receptor beta chains below was sequenced from the same sample in a study of memory CD4+ T cells and cytomegalovirus serostatus. The sort gate was single viable CD3+CD4+CD8-CD45RO+ cells for memory CD4+ T cells. TCRdb's table, derived via immunoSEQ multiplex PCR, lists solely in-frame clones and lacks some. The sample includes tens of thousands of clones, 79% of them seen just once. Sequenced input: memory CD4+ T cells from blood. These receptors originate from an adult in good health and CMV-seronegative.

The table lists this clone with a few counts. This chain's CDR3 is CASSVARLAGNSYEQYF. For the CDR3, the DNA is TGTGCCAGCAGTGTCGCACGACTAGCGGGGAACTCATACGAGCAGTACTTC. The chain couples TRBV25-1 to TRBJ2-7; 11 bases map to TRBD2. This CDR3 region has 17 residues. CDR1 and CDR2 from the germline V gene are MGHDK and SYGVNS. J lost 4 bases, V lost 4 bases, and 12 bases had no gene match.

This clone has more than one count but fewer than ten. This sequence joins TRBV6-6 and TRBJ1-5, with 9 bases identical to TRBD1. This CDR3 is 16 amino acids long. Trimming took 2 bases from V and 1 from J; bases not matched to a gene: 3. CDR1 MNHNY and CDR2 SVGAGI come from the germline V gene (reference sequence). The CDR3: CASSYLDRGSNQPQHF. The CDR3, as DNA: TGTGCCAGCAGTTACCTAGACAGGGGGAGCAATCAGCCCCAGCATTTT.

A single count supports this clone. The genes are TRBV12-5 and TRBJ2-7; D is uncertain. This CDR3 has 11 residues. The germline V gene encodes CDR1 LGHNT and CDR2 FRNRAP. V was pared by 4 bases and J by 7 bases, with 8 bases between. The CDR3 nucleotides are TGTGCTAGTGGTTCGAAGTGGGAGCAGTACTTC. Translated: CASGSKWEQYF.

This rearrangement joins TRBV28 to TRBJ1-1; D is unresolved. The CDR3 has 15 amino acids. CDR1 and CDR2 from the germline V gene are MDHEN and SYDVKM. The V gene lost 2 bases and the J gene lost 9 bases, with 19 bases spanning the gap. As DNA, the CDR3 is TGTGCCAGCAGTTTAGAAGGACTGGCTGTCTCGCAAGCTTTCTTT. Translated, it gives CASSLEGLAVSQAFF.

This clone has only a few counts. This sequence joins TRBV20-1 and TRBJ1-2, with D uncertain. The CDR3 is 10 residues long. CDR1 is DFQATT, CDR2 SNEGSKA, per germline (reference sequence). The ends were cut back, 5 bases at V and 7 bases at J, with 8 bases in the middle. In DNA form, the CDR3 reads TGCAGTGCTCGAGTTGTTGGCTACACCTTC. Encoded protein: CSARVVGYTF.

The rearrangement joins TRBV5-1 to TRBJ2-7, with D maybe TRBD2 (6 bases). Germline CDR1 and CDR2: SGHRS and YFSETQ. The CDR3 runs to 15 residues. V was shortened by 5 bases and J by 7 bases, with 22 bases between the two germline ends. CDR3 sequence (DNA): TGCGCCAGCAGACGGACTCCGGGGGACCAGGGTGAGCAGTACTTC. Residues: CASRRTPGDQGEQYF.

The CDR3 DNA reads TGTGCCAGCAGTGTCCAGGGAAACACTGAAGCTTTCTTT. The encoded protein is CASSVQGNTEAFF. The rearrangement links TRBV6-5 to TRBJ1-1; D is possibly TRBD1 (5 bases). Looked up from germline, CDR1 is MNHEY and CDR2 is SVGAGI. The CDR3 is 13 residues long. Trimming took 5 bases from V and 2 from J, leaving 9 bases between them.

The chain links TRBV2 to TRBJ1-2; D gene unclear. V dropped 4 bases and J dropped 1 base, with 7 bases sitting between them. The CDR3 sequence is 13 residues long. Germline values: CDR1 SNHLY, CDR2 FYNNEI. The CDR3 loop is CASSVEDNYGYTF. The DNA of the CDR3 is TGTGCCAGCAGTGTTGAGGATAACTATGGCTACACCTTC. The full variable domain, its missing parts supplied by reference TRBV2 and TRBJ1-2, is EPEVTQTPSHQVTQMGQEVILRCVPISNHLYFYWYRQILGQKVEFLVSFYNNEISEKSEIFDDQFSVERPDGSNFTLKIRSTKLEDSAMYFCASSVEDNYGYTFGSGTRLTVV.

This clone was picked up one time. This chain links TRBV19 with TRBJ2-3; TRBD1 is a possible D gene (6 bases). Trimming left V 3 bases short and J 8 bases short, with 12 bases between. Germline CDR1 LNHDA, CDR2 SQIVND (reference sequence). The CDR3 consists of 13 residues. CDR3 residues: CASSIDRMSTQYF. The DNA for the CDR3 is TGTGCCAGTAGTATCGACAGGATGAGTACGCAGTATTTT.

The chain recombines TRBV7-3 with TRBJ2-2; no definite D call. In germline, CDR1 is SGHTA, CDR2 FQGTGA. V gave up 5 bases and J gave up 7 bases, with 17 bases separating them. The CDR3 sequence is 15 residues long. The CDR3 loop is CASSPNLLGVGELFF. The CDR3 bases are TGTGCCAGCAGCCCCAATCTGTTGGGCGTCGGGGAGCTGTTTTTT.

The gene calls are TRBV30 and TRBJ1-3; the D is unclear. Germline V gives CDR1 GTSNPN, CDR2 SVGIG (reference sequence). This CDR3 is built from 13 residues. The germline V and J ends were trimmed by 6 bases and 0 bases, with 9 bases remaining between them. The CDR3 coding sequence is TGTGCCTGTTCGGCGAGCTCTGGAAACACCATATATTTT. Amino acids: CACSASSGNTIYF.

The chain carries TRBV5-1 and TRBJ2-7; D gene uncertain. V lost 3 bases, J lost 2 bases, and 6 bases lay in between. The germline V gene has CDR1 SGHRS and CDR2 YFSETQ. The CDR3 runs to 12 residues. CDR3 sequence reads: CASSSEPYEQYF. CDR3 sequence (DNA): TGCGCCAGCAGCTCCGAGCCCTACGAGCAGTACTTC.

This clone was seen once. V is TRBV5-1 and J is TRBJ1-1; D uncertain. The V and J ends lost 3 bases and 2 bases respectively, with 11 bases between them. Germline V gene data show CDR1 as SGHRS and CDR2 as YFSETQ. The CDR3 consists of 14 residues. This CDR3 is CASSSGTANTEAFF. The CDR3, as DNA: TGCGCCAGCAGCTCCGGAACAGCAAACACTGAAGCTTTCTTT. Variable domain in full (rest from reference TRBV5-1 and TRBJ1-1): KAGVTQTPRYLIKTRGQQVTLSCSPISGHRSVSWYQQTPGQGLQFLFEYFSETQRNKGNFPGRFSGRQFSNSRSEMNVSTLELGDSALYLCASSSGTANTEAFFGQGTRLTVV.

This chain links TRBV5-1 with TRBJ1-1, with a tentative D call TRBD1 (5 bases). Germline lookup yields CDR1 SGHRS and CDR2 YFSETQ. CDR3 length: 13 amino acids. The V gene lost 1 base and the J gene lost 3 bases, with 7 bases spanning the gap. The chain's CDR3 is CASSLKGDTEAFF. The CDR3 nucleotides are TGCGCCAGCAGCTTGAAAGGGGACACTGAAGCTTTCTTT.

This clone was observed a few times. The rearrangement links TRBV11-2 to TRBJ1-4; TRBD1 is a possible D gene (6 bases). This CDR3 spans 16 amino acids. The V end lost 5 bases, the J end lost 5 bases, and 18 bases lay between the germline ends. The germline V gene has CDR1 SGHAT and CDR2 FQNNGV. The CDR3 coding sequence is TGTGCCAGCAGCCCCCTAACAGGGAGGCAGAATGAAAAACTGTTTTTT. This codes for CASSPLTGRQNEKLFF.